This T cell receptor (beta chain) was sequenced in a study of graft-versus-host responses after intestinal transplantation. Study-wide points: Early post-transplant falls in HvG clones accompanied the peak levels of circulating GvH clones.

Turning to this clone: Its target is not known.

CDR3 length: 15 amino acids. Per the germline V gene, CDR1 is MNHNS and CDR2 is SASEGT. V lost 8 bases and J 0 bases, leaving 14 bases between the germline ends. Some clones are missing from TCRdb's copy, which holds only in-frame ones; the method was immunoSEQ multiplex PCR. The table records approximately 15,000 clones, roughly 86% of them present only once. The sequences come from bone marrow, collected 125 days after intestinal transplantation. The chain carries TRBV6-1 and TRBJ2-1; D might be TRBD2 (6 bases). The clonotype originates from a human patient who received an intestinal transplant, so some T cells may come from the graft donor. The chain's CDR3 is CASSRRGSSYNEQFF. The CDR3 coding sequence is TGTGCCAGCTCTCGTCGGGGGAGCTCCTACAATGAGCAGTTCTTC.